This record covers a single T cell receptor beta chain. This sample stems from a study of blood T cell repertoires in COVID-19. Measured with immunoSEQ multiplex PCR; TCRdb has only the in-frame clones, and not every one. The repertoire holds approximately 290,000 clones, with about four fifths as singletons. Germline trimming cut 0 bases from V and 0 bases from J; bases unmatched to any gene: 9. Germline assignment: CDR1 SGHRS and CDR2 YFSETQ. The CDR3 spans 19 residues. Sequenced sample: peripheral blood. The TCR sequence derives from a person aged 70 to 85 with COVID-19, enrolled during active disease. The chain joins TRBV5-1 to TRBJ2-4; 10 bases match TRBD2. CDR3 loop: CASSLASGGINLAKNIQYF. Here the CDR3 DNA reads TGCGCCAGCAGCTTGGCTAGCGGGGGAATCAACCTAGCCAAAAACATTCAGTACTTC. Combining the CDR3 with reference TRBV5-1 and TRBJ2-4 gives the whole variable domain KAGVTQTPRYLIKTRGQQVTLSCSPISGHRSVSWYQQTPGQGLQFLFEYFSETQRNKGNFPGRFSGRQFSNSRSEMNVSTLELGDSALYLCASSLASGGINLAKNIQYFGAGTRLSVL.